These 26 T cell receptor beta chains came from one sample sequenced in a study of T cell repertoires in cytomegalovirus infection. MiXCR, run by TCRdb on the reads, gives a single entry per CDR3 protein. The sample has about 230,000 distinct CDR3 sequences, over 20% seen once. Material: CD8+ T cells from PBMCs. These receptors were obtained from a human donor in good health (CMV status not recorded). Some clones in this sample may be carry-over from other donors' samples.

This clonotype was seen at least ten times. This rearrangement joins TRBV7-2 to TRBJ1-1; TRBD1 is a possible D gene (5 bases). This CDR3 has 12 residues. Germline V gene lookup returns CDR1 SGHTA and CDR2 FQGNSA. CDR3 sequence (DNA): TGTGCGTCGAACAGGATGAACACTGAAGCTTTCTTT. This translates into CASNRMNTEAFF.

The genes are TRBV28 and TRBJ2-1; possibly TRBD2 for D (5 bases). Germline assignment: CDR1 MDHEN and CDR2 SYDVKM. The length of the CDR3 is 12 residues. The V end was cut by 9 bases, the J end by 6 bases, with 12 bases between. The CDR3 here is CASMRRGNEQFF. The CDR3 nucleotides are TGTGCCAGTATGCGCCGGGGCAATGAGCAGTTCTTC.

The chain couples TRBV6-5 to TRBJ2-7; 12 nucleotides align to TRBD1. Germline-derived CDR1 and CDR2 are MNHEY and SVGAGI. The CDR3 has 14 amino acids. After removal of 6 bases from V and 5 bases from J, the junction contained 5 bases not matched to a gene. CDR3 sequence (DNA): TGTGCCAGCAGCCCGGGACAGGGGGCCGACGAGCAGTACTTC. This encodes CASSPGQGADEQYF.

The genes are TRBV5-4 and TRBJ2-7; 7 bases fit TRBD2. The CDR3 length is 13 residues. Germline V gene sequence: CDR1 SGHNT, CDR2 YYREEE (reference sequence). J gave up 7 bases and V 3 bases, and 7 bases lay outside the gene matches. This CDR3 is CASSSFSGGEQYF. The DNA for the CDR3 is TGTGCCAGCAGCTCCTTTTCGGGGGGAGAGCAGTACTTC.

As DNA, the CDR3 is TGCAGCGTTGGATCGAGTAGCAATCAGCCCCAGCATTTT. Its protein is CSVGSSSNQPQHF. This rearrangement joins TRBV29-1 to TRBJ1-5; D not resolved. Germline V gene sequence: CDR1 SQVTM, CDR2 ANQGSEA. Trimming took off 4 bases at V and 0 bases at J, with 7 bases between the two ends. The CDR3 is made up of 13 amino acids.

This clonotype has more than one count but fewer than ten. CDR3 region: CASSISGSGELFF. The CDR3 DNA reads as TGTGCCAGTAGCATCTCGGGATCCGGGGAGCTGTTTTTT. The chain couples TRBV19 to TRBJ2-2, with a possible D match to TRBD2 (5 bases). The ends were cut back, 6 bases at V and 6 bases at J, with 11 bases in the middle. Germline loops: CDR1 LNHDA, CDR2 SQIVND (reference sequence). This CDR3 has 13 residues.

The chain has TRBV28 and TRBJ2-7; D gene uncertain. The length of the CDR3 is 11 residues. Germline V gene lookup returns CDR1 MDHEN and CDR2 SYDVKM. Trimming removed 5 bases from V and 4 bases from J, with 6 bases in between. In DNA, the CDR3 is TGTGCCAGCAGTACCTTTTACGAGCAGTACTTC. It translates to CASSTFYEQYF. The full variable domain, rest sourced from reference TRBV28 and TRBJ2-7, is DVKVTQSSRYLVKRTGEKVFLECVQDMDHENMFWYRQDPGLGLRLIYFSYDVKMKEKGDIPEGYSVSREKKERFSLILESASTNQTSMYLCASSTFYEQYFGPGTRLTVT.

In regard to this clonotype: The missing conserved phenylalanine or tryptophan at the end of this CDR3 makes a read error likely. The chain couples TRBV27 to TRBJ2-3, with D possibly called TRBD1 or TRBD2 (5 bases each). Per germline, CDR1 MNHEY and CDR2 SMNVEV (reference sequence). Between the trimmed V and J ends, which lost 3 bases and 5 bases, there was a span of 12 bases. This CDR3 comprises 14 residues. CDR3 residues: CASSFQGAGDTQYL. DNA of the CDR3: TGTGCCAGCAGTTTCCAAGGGGCGGGAGATACGCAGTATCTT.

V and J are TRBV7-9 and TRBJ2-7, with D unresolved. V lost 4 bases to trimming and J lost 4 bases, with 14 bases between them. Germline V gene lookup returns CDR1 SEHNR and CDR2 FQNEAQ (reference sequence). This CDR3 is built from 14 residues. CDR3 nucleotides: TGTGCCAGCAGCTCAGAACTCGCCCTTTACGAGCAGTACTTC. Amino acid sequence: CASSSELALYEQYF.

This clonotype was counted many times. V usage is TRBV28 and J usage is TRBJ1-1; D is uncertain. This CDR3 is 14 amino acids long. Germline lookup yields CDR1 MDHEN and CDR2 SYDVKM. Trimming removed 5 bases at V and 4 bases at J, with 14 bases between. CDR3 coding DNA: TGTGCCAGCAGTCCACCCGGCCTGGGCACTGAAGCTTTCTTT. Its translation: CASSPPGLGTEAFF.

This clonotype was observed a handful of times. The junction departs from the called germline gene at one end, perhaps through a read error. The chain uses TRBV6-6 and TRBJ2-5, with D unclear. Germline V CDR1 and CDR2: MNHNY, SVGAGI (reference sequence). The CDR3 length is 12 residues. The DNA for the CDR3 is TGTGCCAGCAGTTACTCGCAGCCTGCTCAGAACTTC. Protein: CASSYSQPAQNF.

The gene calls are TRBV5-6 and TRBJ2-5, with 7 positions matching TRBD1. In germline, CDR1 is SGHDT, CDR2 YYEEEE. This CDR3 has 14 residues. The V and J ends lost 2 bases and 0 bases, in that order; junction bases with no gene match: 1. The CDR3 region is CASSFGTDQETQYF. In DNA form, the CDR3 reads TGTGCCAGCAGCTTCGGGACAGACCAAGAGACCCAGTACTTC. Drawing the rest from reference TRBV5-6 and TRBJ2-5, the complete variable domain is DAGVTQSPTHLIKTRGQQVTLRCSPKSGHDTVSWYQQALGQGPQFIFQYYEEEERQRGNFPDRFSGHQFPNYSSELNVNALLLGDSALYLCASSFGTDQETQYFGPGTRLLVL.

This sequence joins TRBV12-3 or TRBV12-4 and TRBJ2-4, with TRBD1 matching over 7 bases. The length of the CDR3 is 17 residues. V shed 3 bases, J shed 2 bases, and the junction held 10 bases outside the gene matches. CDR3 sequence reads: CASSLYLTGSTKNIQYF. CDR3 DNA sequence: TGTGCCAGCAGTTTGTATCTGACAGGGTCCACCAAAAACATTCAGTACTTC.

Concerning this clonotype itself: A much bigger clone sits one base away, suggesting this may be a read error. CDR3 nucleotide sequence: TGTGCCAGCAGCCCTTGGACAGGGAGTGTCTACGAGCAGTACTTC. Encoded protein: CASSPWTGSVYEQYF. The J gene is TRBJ2-7, the V gene TRBV7-4; 8 bases map to TRBD1. Germline CDR1 and CDR2: SGHVT and SQSDAQ. V lost 5 bases to trimming and J lost 3 bases; unmatched junction nucleotides: 9. CDR3 length: 15 residues.

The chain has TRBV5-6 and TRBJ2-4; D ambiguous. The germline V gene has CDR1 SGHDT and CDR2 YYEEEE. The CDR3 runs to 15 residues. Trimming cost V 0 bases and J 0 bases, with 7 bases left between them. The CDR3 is CASSLVRIAKNIQYF. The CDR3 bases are TGTGCCAGCAGCTTGGTCAGGATAGCCAAAAACATTCAGTACTTC. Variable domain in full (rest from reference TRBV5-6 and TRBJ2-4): DAGVTQSPTHLIKTRGQQVTLRCSPKSGHDTVSWYQQALGQGPQFIFQYYEEEERQRGNFPDRFSGHQFPNYSSELNVNALLLGDSALYLCASSLVRIAKNIQYFGAGTRLSVL.

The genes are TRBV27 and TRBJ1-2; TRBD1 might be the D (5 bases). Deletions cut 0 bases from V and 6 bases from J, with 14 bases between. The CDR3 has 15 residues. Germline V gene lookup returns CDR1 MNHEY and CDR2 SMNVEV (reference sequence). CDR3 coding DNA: TGTGCCAGCAGTTTATCGCGGCGGGGGGGGGATGGCTACACCTTC. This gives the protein CASSLSRRGGDGYTF.

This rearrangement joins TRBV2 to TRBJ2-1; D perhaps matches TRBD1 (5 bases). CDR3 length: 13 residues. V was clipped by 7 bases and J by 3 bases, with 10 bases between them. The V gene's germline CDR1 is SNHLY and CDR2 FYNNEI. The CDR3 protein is CASIGVDYNEQFF. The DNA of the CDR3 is TGTGCCAGCATAGGGGTGGACTACAATGAGCAGTTCTTC.

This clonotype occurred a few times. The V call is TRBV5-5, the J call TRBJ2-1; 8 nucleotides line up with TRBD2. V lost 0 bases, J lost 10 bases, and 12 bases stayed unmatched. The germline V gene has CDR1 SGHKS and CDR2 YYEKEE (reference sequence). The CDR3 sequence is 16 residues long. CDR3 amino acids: CASSLAFAGGQEEQFF. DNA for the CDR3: TGTGCCAGCAGCTTGGCATTTGCGGGGGGCCAAGAAGAGCAGTTCTTC.

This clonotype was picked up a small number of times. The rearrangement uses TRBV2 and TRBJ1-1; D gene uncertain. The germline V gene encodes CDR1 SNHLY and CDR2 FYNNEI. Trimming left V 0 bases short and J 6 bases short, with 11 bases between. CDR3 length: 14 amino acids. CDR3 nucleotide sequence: TGTGCCAGCAGTGAAGCGTACATCGTCTCTGAAGCTTTCTTT. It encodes CASSEAYIVSEAFF.

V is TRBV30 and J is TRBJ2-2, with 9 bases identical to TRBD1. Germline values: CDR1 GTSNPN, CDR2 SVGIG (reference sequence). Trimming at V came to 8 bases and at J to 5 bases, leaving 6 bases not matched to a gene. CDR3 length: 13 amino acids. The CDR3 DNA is TGTGCCCACCGGACAGGGGAGACCGGGGAGCTGTTTTTT. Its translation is CAHRTGETGELFF.

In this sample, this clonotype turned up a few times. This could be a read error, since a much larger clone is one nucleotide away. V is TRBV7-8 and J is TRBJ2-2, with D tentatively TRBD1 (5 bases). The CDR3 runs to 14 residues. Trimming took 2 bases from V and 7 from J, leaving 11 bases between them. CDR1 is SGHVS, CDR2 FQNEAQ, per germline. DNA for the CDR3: TGTGCCAGCAGCTTACAGGGTTACATCGGGGAGCTGTTTTTT. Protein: CASSLQGYIGELFF.

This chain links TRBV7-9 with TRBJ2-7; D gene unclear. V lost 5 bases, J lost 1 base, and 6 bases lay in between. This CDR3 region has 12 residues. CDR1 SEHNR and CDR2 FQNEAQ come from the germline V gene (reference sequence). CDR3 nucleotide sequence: TGTGCCAGCAGCCCGTGGTCCTACGAGCAGTACTTC. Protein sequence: CASSPWSYEQYF.

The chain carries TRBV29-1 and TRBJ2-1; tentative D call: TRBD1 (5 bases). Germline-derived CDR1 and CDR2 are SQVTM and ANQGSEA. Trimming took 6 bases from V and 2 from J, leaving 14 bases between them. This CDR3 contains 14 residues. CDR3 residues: CSVEQVWTYNEQFF. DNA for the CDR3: TGCAGCGTCGAACAGGTGTGGACCTACAATGAGCAGTTCTTC.

CDR3 region: CASSSGQGTWNEQFF. CDR3 bases: TGTGCCAGCAGCTCCGGACAGGGCACGTGGAATGAGCAGTTCTTC. The V gene is TRBV2, the J gene TRBJ2-1, with 8 bases identical to TRBD1. The J segment lost 7 bases and the V segment lost 6 bases, leaving 11 bases of the junction unmatched. The CDR3 has 15 amino acids. The germline gives CDR1 SNHLY, CDR2 FYNNEI.

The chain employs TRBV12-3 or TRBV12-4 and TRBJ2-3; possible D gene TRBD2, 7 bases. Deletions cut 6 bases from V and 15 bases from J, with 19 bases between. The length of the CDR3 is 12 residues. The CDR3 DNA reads TGTGCCAGCAGATATACTAGCGTGGGGGCCTATTTT. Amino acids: CASRYTSVGAYF.

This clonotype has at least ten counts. The CDR3 loop reads CASSYLLGGTGELFF. The CDR3 nucleotides are TGTGCCAGCAGCTACCTTTTGGGGGGCACCGGGGAGCTGTTTTTT. The chain links TRBV7-6 to TRBJ2-2, with D possibly TRBD2 on 6 matching bases. Germline V lookup: CDR1 SGHVS, CDR2 FNYEAQ. There are 15 residues in the CDR3. V lost 4 bases to trimming and J lost 4 bases, with 13 bases between them.